The TCR beta chain under discussion was sequenced for a study of tumor-infiltrating lymphocytes in localized non-small cell lung cancer. Turning to the study itself: The cohort mixed smokers and never-smokers, several histologies, and some post-neoadjuvant-chemotherapy samples. Study-wide results and caveats: Only some patients had TCR sequencing, depending on available tissue. IM1 and IM2 tumors showed no difference in T-cell fraction. Higher tumor T cell infiltration than in uninvolved lung was supported by TCRbeta sequencing.

As for this clone: No antigen is known for it.

Per the germline V gene, CDR1 is KGHSH and CDR2 is LQKENI. With V trimmed by 5 bases and J by 7 bases, 8 bases remained unmatched. The CDR3 covers 14 residues. The method was immunoSEQ multiplex PCR; TCRdb's version includes in-frame clones alone and lacks a portion of them. The profile shows 25,000 to 35,000 clones, around 85% of them singletons. The clonotype originates from a human donor with non-small cell lung cancer. Sequenced input: lung tumor tissue. The chain combines TRBV18 with TRBJ2-7; 10 positions match TRBD1. The CDR3 DNA is TGTGCCAGCTCAACTTTCGACAGGGGGCAGGAGCAGTACTTC. Amino acid sequence: CASSTFDRGQEQYF.